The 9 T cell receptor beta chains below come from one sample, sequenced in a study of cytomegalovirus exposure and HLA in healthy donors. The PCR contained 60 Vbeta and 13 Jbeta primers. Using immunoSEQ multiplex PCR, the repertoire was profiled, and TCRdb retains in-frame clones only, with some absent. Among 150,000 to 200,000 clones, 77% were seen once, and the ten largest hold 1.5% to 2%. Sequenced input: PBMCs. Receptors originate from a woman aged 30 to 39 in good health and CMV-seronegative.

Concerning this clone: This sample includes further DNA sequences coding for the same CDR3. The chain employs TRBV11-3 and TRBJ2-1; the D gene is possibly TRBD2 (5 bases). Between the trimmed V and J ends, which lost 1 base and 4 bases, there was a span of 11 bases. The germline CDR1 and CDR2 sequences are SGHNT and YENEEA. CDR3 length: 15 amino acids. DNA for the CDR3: TGTGCCAGCAGCTTAGGCGGGCGGACGTACAATGAGCAGTTCTTC. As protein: CASSLGGRTYNEQFF.

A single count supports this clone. Written as DNA, the CDR3 is TGCGCCAGCAGCCGCCAGACAGTGGGGCAAGAGACCCAGTACTTC. Translated, it gives CASSRQTVGQETQYF. The chain has TRBV4-1 and TRBJ2-5, with TRBD1 as a possible D gene (5 bases). The CDR3 spans 15 residues. V lost 4 bases and J 2 bases, leaving 14 bases between the germline ends. CDR1 is MGHRA, CDR2 YSYEKL, per germline.

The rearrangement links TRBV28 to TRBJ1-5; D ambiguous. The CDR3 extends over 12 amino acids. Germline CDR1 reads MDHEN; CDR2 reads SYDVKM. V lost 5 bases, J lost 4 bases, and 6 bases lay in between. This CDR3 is CASSVYNQPQHF. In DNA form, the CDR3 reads TGTGCCAGCAGTGTGTATAATCAGCCCCAGCATTTT.

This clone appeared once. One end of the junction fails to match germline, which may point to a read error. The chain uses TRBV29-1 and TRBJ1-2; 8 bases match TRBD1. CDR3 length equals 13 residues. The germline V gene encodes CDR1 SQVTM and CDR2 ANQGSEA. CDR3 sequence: CSASRGPGDGYPF. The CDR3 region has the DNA TGCAGCGCCAGCAGGGGGCCCGGCGATGGCTACCCCTTC.

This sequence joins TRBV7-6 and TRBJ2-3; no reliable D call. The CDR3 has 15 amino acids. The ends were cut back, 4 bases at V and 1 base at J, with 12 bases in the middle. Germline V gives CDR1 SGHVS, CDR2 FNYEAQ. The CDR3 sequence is CASSSRYRGTDTQYF. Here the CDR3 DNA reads TGTGCCAGCAGCTCAAGGTACAGAGGCACAGATACGCAGTATTTT. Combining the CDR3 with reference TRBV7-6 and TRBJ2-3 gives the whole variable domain GAGVSQSPRYKVTKRGQDVALRCDPISGHVSLYWYRQALGQGPEFLTYFNYEAQQDKSGLPNDRFSAERPEGSISTLTIQRTEQRDSAMYRCASSSRYRGTDTQYFGPGTRLTVL.

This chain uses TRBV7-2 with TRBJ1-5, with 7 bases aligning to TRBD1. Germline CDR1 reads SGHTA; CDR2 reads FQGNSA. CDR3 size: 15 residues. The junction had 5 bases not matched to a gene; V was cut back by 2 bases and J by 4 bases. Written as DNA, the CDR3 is TGTGCCAGCAGCTTATTGAAGGGGGCTAATCAGCCCCAGCATTTT. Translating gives CASSLLKGANQPQHF.

CDR3 region: CASSQHTGTGEYEQYF. The CDR3 coding sequence is TGCGCCAGCAGCCAACATACCGGGACAGGCGAATACGAGCAGTACTTC. The V gene is TRBV4-3, the J gene TRBJ2-7, with TRBD1 matching 8 bases. The V segment lost 2 bases and the J segment 4 bases; nucleotides outside the gene matches: 10. This CDR3 has 16 amino acids. The germline CDR1 and CDR2 sequences are LGHNA and YSLEER.

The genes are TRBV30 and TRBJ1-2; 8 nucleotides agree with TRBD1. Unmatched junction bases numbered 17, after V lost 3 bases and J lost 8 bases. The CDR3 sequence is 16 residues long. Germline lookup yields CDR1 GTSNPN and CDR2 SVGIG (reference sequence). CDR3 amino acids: CAWSGDRRGGLRGYTF. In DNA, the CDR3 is TGTGCCTGGAGCGGGGACAGGAGGGGGGGACTTCGCGGCTACACCTTC.

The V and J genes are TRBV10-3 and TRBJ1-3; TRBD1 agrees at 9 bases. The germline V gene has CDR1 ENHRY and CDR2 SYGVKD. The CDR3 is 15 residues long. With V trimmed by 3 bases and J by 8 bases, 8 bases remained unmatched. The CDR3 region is CAISDGIDRGDTIYF. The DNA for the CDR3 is TGTGCCATCAGTGATGGGATCGACAGGGGGGACACCATATATTTT.